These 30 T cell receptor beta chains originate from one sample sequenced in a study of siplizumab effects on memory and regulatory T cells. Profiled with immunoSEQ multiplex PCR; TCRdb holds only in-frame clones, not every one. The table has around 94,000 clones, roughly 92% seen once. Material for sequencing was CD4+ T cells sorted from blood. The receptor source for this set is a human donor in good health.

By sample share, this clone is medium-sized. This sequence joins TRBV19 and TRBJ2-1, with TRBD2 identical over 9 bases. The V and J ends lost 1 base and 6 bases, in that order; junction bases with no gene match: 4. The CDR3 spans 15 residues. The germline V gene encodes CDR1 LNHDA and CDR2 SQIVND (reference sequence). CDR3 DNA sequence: TGTGCCAGTAGTATAGGGGCGGGAGGGGGCAATGAGCAGTTCTTC. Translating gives CASSIGAGGGNEQFF. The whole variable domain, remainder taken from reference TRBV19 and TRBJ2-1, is DGGITQSPKYLFRKEGQNVTLSCEQNLNHDAMYWYRQDPGQGLRLIYYSQIVNDFQKGDIAEGYSVSREKKESFPLTVTSAQKNPTAFYLCASSIGAGGGNEQFFGPGTRLTVL.

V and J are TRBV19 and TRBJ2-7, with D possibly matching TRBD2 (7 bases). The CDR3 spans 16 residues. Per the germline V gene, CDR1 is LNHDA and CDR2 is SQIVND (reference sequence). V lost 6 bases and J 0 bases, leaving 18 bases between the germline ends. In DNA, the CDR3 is TGTGCCAGTAGCCTCCTAGGGGGGGCCACCTCCTACGAGCAGTACTTC. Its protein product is CASSLLGGATSYEQYF. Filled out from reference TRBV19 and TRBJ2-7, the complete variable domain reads DGGITQSPKYLFRKEGQNVTLSCEQNLNHDAMYWYRQDPGQGLRLIYYSQIVNDFQKGDIAEGYSVSREKKESFPLTVTSAQKNPTAFYLCASSLLGGATSYEQYFGPGTRLTVT.

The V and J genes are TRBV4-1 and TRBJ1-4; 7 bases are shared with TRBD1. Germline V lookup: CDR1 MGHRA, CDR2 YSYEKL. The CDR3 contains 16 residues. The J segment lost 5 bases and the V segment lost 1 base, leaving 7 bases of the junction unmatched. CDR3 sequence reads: CASSQALKQGNEKLFF. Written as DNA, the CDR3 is TGCGCCAGCAGCCAAGCACTTAAACAGGGGAATGAAAAACTGTTTTTT.

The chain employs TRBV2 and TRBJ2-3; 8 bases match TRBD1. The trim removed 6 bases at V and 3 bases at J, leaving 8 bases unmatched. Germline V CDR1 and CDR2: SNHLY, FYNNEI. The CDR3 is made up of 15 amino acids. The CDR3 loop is CASSATGVRTDTQYF. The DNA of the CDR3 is TGTGCCAGCAGCGCGACAGGGGTAAGGACAGATACGCAGTATTTT. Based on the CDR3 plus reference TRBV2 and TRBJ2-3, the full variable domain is EPEVTQTPSHQVTQMGQEVILRCVPISNHLYFYWYRQILGQKVEFLVSFYNNEISEKSEIFDDQFSVERPDGSNFTLKIRSTKLEDSAMYFCASSATGVRTDTQYFGPGTRLTVL.

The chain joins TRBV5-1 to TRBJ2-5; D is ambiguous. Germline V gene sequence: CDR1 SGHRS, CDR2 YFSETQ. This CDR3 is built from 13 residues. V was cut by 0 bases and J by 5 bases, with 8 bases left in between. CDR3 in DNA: TGCGCCAGCAGCTTGGGACTGCGGGAGACCCAGTACTTC. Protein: CASSLGLRETQYF.

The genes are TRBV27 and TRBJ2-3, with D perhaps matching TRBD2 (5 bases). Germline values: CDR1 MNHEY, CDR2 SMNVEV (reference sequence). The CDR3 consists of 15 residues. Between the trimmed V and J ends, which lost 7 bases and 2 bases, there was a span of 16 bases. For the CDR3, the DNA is TGTGCCAGCACCAAAGGTCGGGGATACACAGATACGCAGTATTTT. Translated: CASTKGRGYTDTQYF.

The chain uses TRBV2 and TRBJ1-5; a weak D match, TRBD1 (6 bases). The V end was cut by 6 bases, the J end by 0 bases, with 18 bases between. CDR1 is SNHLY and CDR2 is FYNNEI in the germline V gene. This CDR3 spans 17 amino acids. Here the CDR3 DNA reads TGTGCCAGCAGGAAATCGACAGGAGGTTATAGCAATCAGCCCCAGCATTTT. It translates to CASRKSTGGYSNQPQHF.

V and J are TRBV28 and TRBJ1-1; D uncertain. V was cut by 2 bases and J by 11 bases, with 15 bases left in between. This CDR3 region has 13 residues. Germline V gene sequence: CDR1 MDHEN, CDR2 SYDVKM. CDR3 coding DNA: TGTGCCAGCAGTTTACGGGCGTACTATTCGGCTTTCTTT. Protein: CASSLRAYYSAFF.

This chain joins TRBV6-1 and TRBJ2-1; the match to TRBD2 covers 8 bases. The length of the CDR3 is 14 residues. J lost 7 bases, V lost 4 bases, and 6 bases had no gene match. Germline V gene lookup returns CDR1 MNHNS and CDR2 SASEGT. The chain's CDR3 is CASSGRTSPNEQFF. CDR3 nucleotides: TGTGCCAGCAGTGGACGGACTAGCCCTAATGAGCAGTTCTTC.

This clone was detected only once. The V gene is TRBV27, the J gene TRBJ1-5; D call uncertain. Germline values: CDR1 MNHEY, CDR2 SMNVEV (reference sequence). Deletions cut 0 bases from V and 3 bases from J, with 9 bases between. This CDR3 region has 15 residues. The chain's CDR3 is CASSLSLGPNQPQHF. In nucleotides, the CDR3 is TGTGCCAGCAGTTTATCGCTCGGGCCCAATCAGCCCCAGCATTTT.

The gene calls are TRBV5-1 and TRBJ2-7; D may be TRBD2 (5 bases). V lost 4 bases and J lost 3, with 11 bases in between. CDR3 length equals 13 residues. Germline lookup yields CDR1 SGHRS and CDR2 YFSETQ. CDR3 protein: CASSGGAFYEQYF. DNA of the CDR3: TGCGCCAGCAGCGGAGGCGCGTTCTACGAGCAGTACTTC.

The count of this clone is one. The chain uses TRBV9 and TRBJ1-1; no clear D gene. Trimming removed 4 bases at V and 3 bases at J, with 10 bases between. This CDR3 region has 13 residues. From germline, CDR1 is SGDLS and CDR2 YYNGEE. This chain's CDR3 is CASSMLMDTEAFF. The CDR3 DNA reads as TGTGCCAGCAGCATGTTAATGGACACTGAAGCTTTCTTT.

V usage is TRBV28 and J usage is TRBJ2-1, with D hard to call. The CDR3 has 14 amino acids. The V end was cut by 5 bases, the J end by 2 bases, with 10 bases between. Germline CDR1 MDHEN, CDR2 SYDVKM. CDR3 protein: CASSLGVPYNEQFF. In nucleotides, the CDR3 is TGTGCCAGCAGTCTCGGCGTCCCCTACAATGAGCAGTTCTTC.

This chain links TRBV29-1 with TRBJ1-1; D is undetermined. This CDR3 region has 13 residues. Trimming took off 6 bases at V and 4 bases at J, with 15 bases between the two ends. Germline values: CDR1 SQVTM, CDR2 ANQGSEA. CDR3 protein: CSVPAGGSTEAFF. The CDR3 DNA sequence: TGCAGCGTGCCCGCCGGCGGGAGCACTGAAGCTTTCTTT.

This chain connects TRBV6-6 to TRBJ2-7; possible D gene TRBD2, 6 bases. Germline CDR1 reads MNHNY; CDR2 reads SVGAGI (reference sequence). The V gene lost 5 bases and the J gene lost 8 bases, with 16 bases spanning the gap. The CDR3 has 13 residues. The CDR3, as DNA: TGTGCCAGCAGTAGCGGGTCGGCAGTCAAGCAGTACTTC. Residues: CASSSGSAVKQYF.

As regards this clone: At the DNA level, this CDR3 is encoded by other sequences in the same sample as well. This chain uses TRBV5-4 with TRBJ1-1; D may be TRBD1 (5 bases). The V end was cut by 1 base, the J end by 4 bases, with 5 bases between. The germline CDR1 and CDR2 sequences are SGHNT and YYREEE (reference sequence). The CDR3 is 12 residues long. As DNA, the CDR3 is TGTGCCAGCAGCTTGCAGGGCACTGAAGCTTTCTTT. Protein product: CASSLQGTEAFF.

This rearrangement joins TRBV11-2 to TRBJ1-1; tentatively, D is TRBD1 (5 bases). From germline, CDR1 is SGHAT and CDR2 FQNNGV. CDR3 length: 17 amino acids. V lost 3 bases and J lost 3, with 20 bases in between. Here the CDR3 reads CASSFTTFGAGDTEAFF. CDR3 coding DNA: TGTGCCAGCAGCTTTACTACTTTTGGGGCAGGCGACACTGAAGCTTTCTTT.

The CDR3 DNA is TGTGCCACCACGGGAAACTCTTGGGGCTACACCTTC. Translated, it gives CATTGNSWGYTF. V is TRBV10-3 and J is TRBJ1-2; D not resolved. CDR3 length equals 12 residues. Per germline, CDR1 ENHRY and CDR2 SYGVKD. Trimming pared 10 bases from V and 8 bases from J, leaving 17 bases between.

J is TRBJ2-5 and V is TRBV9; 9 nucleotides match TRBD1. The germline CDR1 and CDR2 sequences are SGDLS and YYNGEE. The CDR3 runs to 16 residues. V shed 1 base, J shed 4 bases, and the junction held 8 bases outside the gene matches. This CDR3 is CASSVTGTGSRETQYF. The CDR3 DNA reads TGTGCCAGCAGCGTAACCGGGACAGGGAGTCGAGAGACCCAGTACTTC. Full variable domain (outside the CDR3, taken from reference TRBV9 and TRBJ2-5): DSGVTQTPKHLITATGQRVTLRCSPRSGDLSVYWYQQSLDQGLQFLIQYYNGEERAKGNILERFSAQQFPDLHSELNLSSLELGDSALYFCASSVTGTGSRETQYFGPGTRLLVL.

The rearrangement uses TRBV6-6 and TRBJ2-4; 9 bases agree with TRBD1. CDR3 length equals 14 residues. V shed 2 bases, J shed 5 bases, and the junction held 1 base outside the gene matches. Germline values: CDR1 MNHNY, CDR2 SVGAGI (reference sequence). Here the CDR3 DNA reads TGTGCCAGCAGTTACCGGACAGGGGAAAACATTCAGTACTTC. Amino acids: CASSYRTGENIQYF.

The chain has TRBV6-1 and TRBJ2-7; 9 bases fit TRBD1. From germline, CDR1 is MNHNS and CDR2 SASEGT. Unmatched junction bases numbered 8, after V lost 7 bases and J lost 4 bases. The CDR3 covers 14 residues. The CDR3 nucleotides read TGTGCCAGCATCACGACAGGGGGGAGGTACGAGCAGTACTTC. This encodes CASITTGGRYEQYF.

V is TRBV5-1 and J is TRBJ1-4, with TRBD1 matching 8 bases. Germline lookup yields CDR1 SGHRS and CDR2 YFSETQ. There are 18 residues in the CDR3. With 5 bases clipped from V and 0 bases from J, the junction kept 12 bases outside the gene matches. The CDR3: CASREGYRGKATNEKLFF. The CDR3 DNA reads TGCGCCAGCAGGGAGGGGTACAGGGGGAAAGCAACTAATGAAAAACTGTTTTTT.

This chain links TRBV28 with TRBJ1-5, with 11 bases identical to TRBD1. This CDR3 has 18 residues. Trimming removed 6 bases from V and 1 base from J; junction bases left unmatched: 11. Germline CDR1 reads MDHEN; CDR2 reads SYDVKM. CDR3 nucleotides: TGTGCCAGCAGGATGGACAGGGGGCAGATGAGAAGCAATCAGCCCCAGCATTTT. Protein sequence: CASRMDRGQMRSNQPQHF.

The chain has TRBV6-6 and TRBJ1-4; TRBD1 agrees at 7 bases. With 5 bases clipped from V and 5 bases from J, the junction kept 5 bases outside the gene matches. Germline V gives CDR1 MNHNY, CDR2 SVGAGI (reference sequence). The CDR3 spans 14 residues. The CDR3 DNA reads TGTGCCAGCAGTCCCCAGGGGGGGAATGAAAAACTGTTTTTT. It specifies CASSPQGGNEKLFF.

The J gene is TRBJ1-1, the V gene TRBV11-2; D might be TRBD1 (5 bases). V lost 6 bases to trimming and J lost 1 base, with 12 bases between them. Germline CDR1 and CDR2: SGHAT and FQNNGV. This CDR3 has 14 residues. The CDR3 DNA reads TGTGCCAGCAGGTCCATCGGGGGGAACACTGAAGCTTTCTTT. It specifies CASRSIGGNTEAFF.

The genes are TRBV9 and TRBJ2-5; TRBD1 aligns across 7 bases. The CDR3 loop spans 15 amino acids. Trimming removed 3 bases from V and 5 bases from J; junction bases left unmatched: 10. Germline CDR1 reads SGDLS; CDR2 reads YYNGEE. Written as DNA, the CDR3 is TGTGCCAGCAGCGCGTATTATGGGACAGAGGAGACCCAGTACTTC. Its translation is CASSAYYGTEETQYF.

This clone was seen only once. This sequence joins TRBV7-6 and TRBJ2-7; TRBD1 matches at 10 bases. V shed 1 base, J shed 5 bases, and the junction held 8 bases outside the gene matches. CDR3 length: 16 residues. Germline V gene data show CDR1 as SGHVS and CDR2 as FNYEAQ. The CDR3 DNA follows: TGTGCCAGCAGCTTAGTCGCCGGGACAGGGGTCAACGAGCAGTACTTC. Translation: CASSLVAGTGVNEQYF.

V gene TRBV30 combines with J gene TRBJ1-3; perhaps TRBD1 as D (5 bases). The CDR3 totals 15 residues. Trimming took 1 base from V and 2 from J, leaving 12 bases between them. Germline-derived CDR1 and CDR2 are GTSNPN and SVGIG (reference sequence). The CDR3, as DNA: TGTGCCTGGAGTGCAGGGATCCTGGCTGGAAACACCATATATTTT. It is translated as CAWSAGILAGNTIYF.

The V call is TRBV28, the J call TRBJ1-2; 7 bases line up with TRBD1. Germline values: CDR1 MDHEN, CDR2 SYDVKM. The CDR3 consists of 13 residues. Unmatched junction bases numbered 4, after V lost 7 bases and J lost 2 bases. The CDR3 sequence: CASNLDRNYGYTF. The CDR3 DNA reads TGTGCCAGCAACTTGGACAGGAACTATGGCTACACCTTC.

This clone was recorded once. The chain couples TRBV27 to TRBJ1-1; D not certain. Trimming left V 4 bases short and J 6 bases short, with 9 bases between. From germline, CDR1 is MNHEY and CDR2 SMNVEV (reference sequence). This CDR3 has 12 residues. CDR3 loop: CASSSALAEAFF. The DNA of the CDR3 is TGTGCCAGCAGTTCGGCCTTAGCTGAAGCTTTCTTT.